The present entry profiles one T cell receptor (beta chain) with its context. Its antigen remains unidentified. This PCR relied on a set of 60 Vbeta primers and 13 Jbeta primers. Repertoires were generated with immunoSEQ multiplex PCR, while TCRdb's copy carries only in-frame clones and drops some. In the table there are 150,000 to 180,000 clones, over 60% of which are singletons. The sample originates from a study of cytomegalovirus exposure and HLA in healthy donors. This CDR3 region has 15 residues. Germline CDR1 SGHNT, CDR2 YENEEA. V gave up 7 bases and J gave up 2 bases, with 17 bases separating them. Findings and limits, study-wide: Segments of the TCR beta V type were, in most cases, productive about 87% or about 30% of the time in an earlier analysis.

The sequencing input was PBMCs. The chain uses TRBV11-3 and TRBJ2-5; tentative D call: TRBD2 (5 bases). This receptor was taken from a woman aged 40 to 50 in good health and CMV-seronegative. This CDR3 reads CASTRGSALQETQYF. The CDR3, as DNA: TGTGCCAGCACCCGGGGATCAGCCTTACAAGAGACCCAGTACTTC.